Listed below are T cell receptor beta chains from one sample, sequenced in a study of cytomegalovirus exposure and HLA in healthy donors. TCRdb keeps only in-frame clones here, not all; method: immunoSEQ multiplex PCR. The sample holds more than 95,000 clones, 75% to 85% seen once. The material sequenced was PBMCs. The receptors here all came from a man under 40 in good health and CMV-seropositive. The CDR3 runs from the conserved cysteine through the conserved F or W. Fields, in order: clone size, V gene, CDR3 length, D gene, J gene, CDR3 DNA, CDR3 protein. D genes are given only for firm matches. Clone size appears in some rows only: once, few, many, or a class for an expanded clone.

.,TRBV5-1,16,TRBD2,TRBJ2-7,TGCGCCAGCAGCGCCCTAGCGGGGGGGCTGGCCTACGAGCAGTACTTC,CASSALAGGLAYEQYF
once,TRBV6-4,13,.,TRBJ2-5,TGTGCCAGCAGTGACGGGCCGGTGGGGACCCAGTACTTC,CASSDGPVGTQYF
.,TRBV6-6,14,.,TRBJ2-2,TGTGCCAGCAGCCGCGCTGGGCACACCGGGGAGCTGTTTTTT,CASSRAGHTGELFF
.,TRBV4-1,15,TRBD1,TRBJ2-2,TGCGCCAGCAGCCTAGGACAGGGGGACACCGGGGAGCTGTTTTTT,CASSLGQGDTGELFF
.,TRBV6-5,15,.,TRBJ1-2,TGTGCCAGCAGAACCCTGCCTTCGGGGGGCGATGGCTACACCTTC,CASRTLPSGGDGYTF
.,TRBV9,16,.,TRBJ2-3,TGTGCCAGCAGCGTAGATATCACGGGTGCTACAGATACGCAGTATTTT,CASSVDITGATDTQYF
.,TRBV5-8,14,.,TRBJ2-5,TGTGCCAGCAGCTTGGCCAGGGCCGGCGAGACCCAGTACTTC,CASSLARAGETQYF
.,TRBV2,15,TRBD1,TRBJ1-6,TGTGCCAGCAGTGATGTGGGGGGACAGGTTTCACCCCTCCACTTT,CASSDVGGQVSPLHF
.,TRBV7-3,15,.,TRBJ1-3,TGTGCCAGCAGCGCGGGACCGACGAATGGAAACACCATATATTTT,CASSAGPTNGNTIYF
.,TRBV19,16,.,TRBJ2-3,TGTGCCAGTAGTATTAGAACAGCCTATAGCACAGATACGCAGTATTTT,CASSIRTAYSTDTQYF
.,TRBV9,16,TRBD1,TRBJ2-7,TGTGCCAGCAGCGTTCATGACAGGGGTCCCCCCTACGAGCAGTACTTC,CASSVHDRGPPYEQYF
.,TRBV11-2,13,.,TRBJ1-5,TGTGCCAGCAGCTTAGCGGTCCCTCAGCCCCAGCATTTT,CASSLAVPQPQHF
.,TRBV6-1,15,TRBD2,TRBJ2-7,TGTGCCAGCACACGGACCAGCGGGGGAAGATACGAGCAGTACTTC,CASTRTSGGRYEQYF
.,TRBV10-1,17,TRBD1,TRBJ1-1,TGCGCCAGCAGGGACAGGGGCCCCCCTCCCAGGAACACTGAAGCTTTCTTT,CASRDRGPPPRNTEAFF
.,TRBV6-5,16,.,TRBJ1-4,TGTGCCAGCAGTTACGGGCGGGTTGCAACTAATGAAAAACTGTTTTTT,CASSYGRVATNEKLFF
.,TRBV27,18,TRBD1,TRBJ1-5,TGTGCCAGCAGTTTATTAGGGACAGGGGGCAGTAGCAATCAGCCCCAGCATTTT,CASSLLGTGGSSNQPQHF
.,TRBV7-3,17,TRBD2,TRBJ2-1,TGTGCCAGCAGCAAAGGGAGTAGCGGGGGGGCCGCCAATGAGCAGTTCTTC,CASSKGSSGGAANEQFF
.,TRBV19,15,.,TRBJ1-2,TGTGCCAGTAGTTACACAGGGCGCGCTAACTATGGCTACACCTTC,CASSYTGRANYGYTF
.,TRBV7-3,14,.,TRBJ2-3,TGTGCCAGCAGCTACGACTACCGCACAGATACGCAGTATTTT,CASSYDYRTDTQYF
few,TRBV7-9,16,.,TRBJ1-4,TGTGCCAGCAGCTTAGATCGGGGGGAGTATGGGGAAAAACTGTTTTTT,CASSLDRGEYGEKLFF
.,TRBV7-9,15,TRBD2,TRBJ2-3,TGTGCCAGCAGCATCCAGACTAGCGGTACAGATACGCAGTATTTT,CASSIQTSGTDTQYF
once,TRBV18,14,.,TRBJ2-2,TGTGCCAGCTTCGACAACGCGAACACCGGGGAGCTGTTTTTT,CASFDNANTGELFF
.,TRBV7-3,15,TRBD1,TRBJ2-2,TGTGCCAGCAGTTTGACAGGGCTACACACCGGGGAGCTGTTTTTT,CASSLTGLHTGELFF
.,TRBV7-9,15,TRBD1,TRBJ2-7,TGTGCCAGCAGCCAAGATAGACAGGGCGAATACGAGCAGTACTTC,CASSQDRQGEYEQYF
.,TRBV5-1,15,TRBD2,TRBJ2-1,TGCGCCAGCAGCTTGGTTCAGGGACTATACAATGAGCAGTTCTTC,CASSLVQGLYNEQFF
.,TRBV2,14,.,TRBJ2-7,TGTGCCAGCCGACCGCAGACAATCTCCTACGAGCAGTACTTC,CASRPQTISYEQYF
few,TRBV19,15,.,TRBJ2-5,TGTGCCAGTAGTCCATCCCCGATGGGAGAAGAGACCCAGTACTTC,CASSPSPMGEETQYF
.,TRBV4-2,16,TRBD2,TRBJ2-7,TGTGCCAGCAGCCAAGAAGCTAGCGGGGGGGCCTACGAGCAGTACTTC,CASSQEASGGAYEQYF
.,TRBV7-9,13,.,TRBJ2-5,TGTGCCAGCAGCTTAGCTTTAGAAGAGACCCAGTACTTC,CASSLALEETQYF
once,TRBV21-1,15,.,TRBJ1-4,TGTGCCAGCAGCACCTGGACAGGGCCTAATGAAAAACTGTTTTTT,CASSTWTGPNEKLFF
.,TRBV7-2,16,TRBD1,TRBJ1-5,TGTGCCAGCAGCTTTAGCGGAGGGGGCATTATACAGCCCCAGCATTTT,CASSFSGGGIIQPQHF
.,TRBV2,13,.,TRBJ1-5,TGTGCCAGCAGTGAAGCTGTTATCCAGCCCCAGCATTTT,CASSEAVIQPQHF
.,TRBV2,16,TRBD1,TRBJ1-4,TGTGCCAGCAGTTTCTACAGGGGGGGGACTAATGAAAAACTGTTTTTT,CASSFYRGGTNEKLFF
.,TRBV6-5,12,.,TRBJ1-2,TGTGCCAGCAGTGCAGGGATCTATGGCTACACCTTC,CASSAGIYGYTF
.,TRBV6-1,15,.,TRBJ1-5,TGTGCCAGCAGTGAAGTGGAAGGGGGGGATCAGCCCCAGCATTTT,CASSEVEGGDQPQHF
.,TRBV7-9,17,TRBD1,TRBJ2-4,TGTGCCAGCAGCTTAATGGGGACAGCCAAACCCAAAAACATTCAGTACTTC,CASSLMGTAKPKNIQYF
.,TRBV10-2,13,TRBD2,TRBJ2-7,TGCGCCAGCAGACCCTCTAGCGGGAGGGAGCAGTACTTC,CASRPSSGREQYF
.,TRBV14,14,TRBD1,TRBJ2-7,TGTGCCAGCAGCGCGAAGCAGGGGGTCCTCGAGCAGTACTTC,CASSAKQGVLEQYF
.,TRBV6-1,14,TRBD2,TRBJ2-1,TGTGCCAGCAACCCCGCCCTAGCGGGGGGGCAACAGTTCTTC,CASNPALAGGQQFF
.,TRBV12-5,15,TRBD1,TRBJ1-4,TGTGCTAGTGTCAACCGGGACAGGGCAAAGGAAAAACTGTTTTTT,CASVNRDRAKEKLFF
.,TRBV6-1,14,.,TRBJ2-7,TGTGCCAGCAGACCCAGCCCGGCGGGGTACGAGCAGTACTTC,CASRPSPAGYEQYF
once,TRBV10-3,15,.,TRBJ1-2,TGTGCCATCAGTGAGGGGGCGCATGCGAACTATGGCTACACCTTC,CAISEGAHANYGYTF
once,TRBV9,18,.,TRBJ2-6,TGTGCCAGCAGCCCGGGACTCCTCGGGAGCTCTGGGGCCAACGTCCTGACTTTC,CASSPGLLGSSGANVLTF
.,TRBV27,15,TRBD1,TRBJ2-1,TGTGCCAGCGGGGGGCCGGGACAGGGGGACAATGAGCAGTTCTTC,CASGGPGQGDNEQFF
.,TRBV9,15,.,TRBJ1-5,TGTGCCAGCAGCGTGGGAGATTATAGCAATCAGCCCCAGCATTTT,CASSVGDYSNQPQHF
.,TRBV9,17,.,TRBJ1-3,TGTGCCAGCAGCCCACAGGGAGTACGTGACTCTGGAAACACCATATATTTT,CASSPQGVRDSGNTIYF
few,TRBV7-9,17,TRBD1,TRBJ1-6,TGTGCCAGCAGCTTAGGTGGGACAGGGGGTATTAATTCACCCCTCCACTTT,CASSLGGTGGINSPLHF
.,TRBV4-1,19,TRBD1,TRBJ2-1,TGCGCCAGCAGGGCCCCGGGACAGGGGGGTTTCGGTCGAGGCAATGAGCAGTTCTTC,CASRAPGQGGFGRGNEQFF
.,TRBV5-8,16,.,TRBJ1-1,TGTGCCAGCAGCACCGACCTCAGGGGTAGGAACACTGAAGCTTTCTTT,CASSTDLRGRNTEAFF
once,TRBV9,15,TRBD1,TRBJ2-7,TGTGCCAGCAGCGTAGCAACAGGGGCCGCGCTCGAGCAGTACTTC,CASSVATGAALEQYF
.,TRBV5-1,12,.,TRBJ1-1,TGCGCCAGCAGCTTAGGGGGTCCTGAAGCTTTCTTT,CASSLGGPEAFF
once,TRBV4-1,14,.,TRBJ2-7,TGCGCCAGCAGCCAAGGAGGGCAGGGGAACGAGCAGTACTTC,CASSQGGQGNEQYF
.,TRBV2,13,.,TRBJ2-2,TGTGCCAGCAGTGTACAGGGTTCCGGGGAGCTGTTTTTT,CASSVQGSGELFF
.,TRBV18,14,.,TRBJ2-2,TGTGCCACGAGGCCGCGGGCGAACACCGGGGAGCTGTTTTTT,CATRPRANTGELFF
once,TRBV4-1,13,.,TRBJ1-2,TGCGCCAGCAGCCAAGCCGGAGGGTATGGCTACACCTTC,CASSQAGGYGYTF